These T cell receptor beta chains were read from a single sample in a study of identical twins. Using its own MiXCR run on the 5' RACE reads, TCRdb lists one record per CDR3 protein. The repertoire holds 1.5 million to 2 million distinct CDR3 sequences, 25% to 35% seen once, with 0.25% to 0.3% in the top ten. Sequences were obtained from cord blood. Source of these receptors: a newborn girl in good health. Each CDR3 is given with its conserved first and last residue. Each record gives: clone size, V gene, J gene, CDR3 length, D gene, CDR3 DNA, CDR3 protein. The D gene is left open where the match is weak. Not all rows give a size; the values are once, few, many and, for expanded clones, a class.

NA	TRBV20-1	TRBJ2-7	11	TRBD1	TGCAGTGCCGGGACAGTGGACGAGCAGTACTTC	CSAGTVDEQYF
NA	TRBV21-1	TRBJ1-5	13	NA	TGTGCCAGCAGCAAACCAAGCAATCAGCCCCAGCATTTT	CASSKPSNQPQHF
few	TRBV16	TRBJ1-2	14	NA	TGTGCCAGCAGCCAATCCTCCGCTAACTATGGCTACACCTTC	CASSQSSANYGYTF
NA	TRBV7-9	TRBJ1-1	17	TRBD1	TGTGCCAGCAGCTTAGCGAGGGTACAGGGGATGGTCACTGAAGCTTTCTTT	CASSLARVQGMVTEAFF
NA	TRBV4-2	TRBJ2-1	16	NA	TGTGCCAGCAGCCAACTAGCGATTAGCTCCTACAATGAGCAGTTCTTC	CASSQLAISSYNEQFF
NA	TRBV4-1	TRBJ2-1	18	TRBD2	TGCGCCAGCAGCCAAGATCGGACTAGCGGGAGGCCATACAATGAGCAGTTCTTC	CASSQDRTSGRPYNEQFF
few	TRBV28	TRBJ2-7	11	NA	TGTGCCAGCAAAGACACCTACGAGCAGTACTTC	CASKDTYEQYF
NA	TRBV13	TRBJ2-7	16	NA	TGTGCCAGCAGCTTAGGCGGGGGGCAGACTAGTGGCGAGCAGTACTTC	CASSLGGGQTSGEQYF
few	TRBV13	TRBJ2-1	16	TRBD2	TGTGCCAGCAGCTCCACTAGCGGGACCCTATACAATGAGCAGTTCTTC	CASSSTSGTLYNEQFF
few	TRBV3-1	TRBJ2-5	12	NA	TGTGCCAGCAGCCGGTTTCGGGAGACCCAGTACTTC	CASSRFRETQYF
NA	TRBV20-1	TRBJ1-5	19	NA	TGCAGTGCTAGAGGAGGGTGGGGAGGGGATGGTAAGGGCTATCAGCCCCAGCATTTT	CSARGGWGGDGKGYQPQHF
NA	TRBV10-2	TRBJ1-1	15	NA	TGCGCCAGCACCCCTCCCCGGAGTAGGGACACTGAAGCTTTCTTT	CASTPPRSRDTEAFF
NA	TRBV3-1	TRBJ2-1	16	TRBD2	TGTGCCAGCAGCCCCCACCGGGGACTATCCTACAATGAGCAGTTCTTC	CASSPHRGLSYNEQFF
few	TRBV20-1	TRBJ2-1	16	TRBD2	TGCAGTGCCCCGCTACTAGCGGGAGGACCTTACAATGAGCAGTTCTTC	CSAPLLAGGPYNEQFF
NA	TRBV6-1	TRBJ2-3	15	NA	TGTGCCAGCAGGCTAGCGATTGAAAGCACAGATACGCAGTATTTT	CASRLAIESTDTQYF
once	TRBV4-2	TRBJ2-3	13	NA	TGTGCCAGCAACTCACCAGCAACAGATACGCAGTATTTT	CASNSPATDTQYF
NA	TRBV10-3	TRBJ2-3	16	TRBD1	TGTGCCATCAGTGGGACACCGCCTACAGGGGCAGATACGCAGTATTTT	CAISGTPPTGADTQYF
NA	TRBV10-3	TRBJ2-7	14	NA	TGTGCCATTCAACAGGGTGAGGGGGCCTACGAGCAGTACTTC	CAIQQGEGAYEQYF
few	TRBV20-1	TRBJ2-7	14	TRBD1	TGCAGTGCCACCGCGGACAGGGGTATATACGAGCAGTACTTC	CSATADRGIYEQYF
NA	TRBV20-1	TRBJ2-1	14	NA	TGCAGTGCTAGGGGGGGTTTCTCCTACAATGAGCAGTTCTTC	CSARGGFSYNEQFF
NA	TRBV25-1	TRBJ1-5	16	NA	TGTGCCAGCAGTGAATCGGGCACCGATAGCAATCAGCCCCAGCATTTT	CASSESGTDSNQPQHF
NA	TRBV14	TRBJ1-4	15	TRBD1	TGTGCCAGCAGCCAACTACAGGGGAGAGATGAAAAACTGTTTTTT	CASSQLQGRDEKLFF
NA	TRBV2	TRBJ2-7	13	NA	TGTGCCAGCTTCACAGGGCACTCCTACGAGCAGTACTTC	CASFTGHSYEQYF
NA	TRBV15	TRBJ1-1	18	NA	TGTGCCACCAGCAGAGATTCGGCCTGGAGGATATTGAACACTGAAGCTTTCTTT	CATSRDSAWRILNTEAFF
NA	TRBV10-2	TRBJ2-3	15	TRBD1	TGCGCCAGCAGGCCTACCGGGACAGCTTCAGATACGCAGTATTTT	CASRPTGTASDTQYF
NA	TRBV27	TRBJ2-7	13	NA	TGTGCCAGCAGTCCCATCTTCTCCTACGAGCAGTACTTC	CASSPIFSYEQYF
few	TRBV21-1	TRBJ2-7	18	NA	TGTGCCAGCAGCAAAGCACCCCTCTTGTGGGGAGCAAGACGGGAGCAGTACTTC	CASSKAPLLWGARREQYF
NA	TRBV25-1	TRBJ1-3	10	NA	TGTGCCAGCATTGGAAACACCATATATTTT	CASIGNTIYF
NA	TRBV5-1	TRBJ1-1	15	NA	TGCGCCAGCAGCTCGGACCCCGACAGAAGGGGGGGAGCTTTCTTT	CASSSDPDRRGGAFF
NA	TRBV28	TRBJ2-7	14	NA	TGTGCCAGCAGTTCTTTATGGCAGTCCTACGAGCAGTACTTC	CASSSLWQSYEQYF
NA	TRBV29-1	TRBJ1-4	13	TRBD1	TGCAGCTCCTTACAGGGGGCTAATGAAAAACTGTTTTTT	CSSLQGANEKLFF
NA	TRBV5-4	TRBJ2-3	15	NA	TGTGCCAGCAGCGCATTTTCGCATAGCACAGATACGCAGTATTTT	CASSAFSHSTDTQYF
many	TRBV5-1	TRBJ1-1	15	NA	TGCGCCAGCAGCTTGGAGCGAGCGGCTATCACTGAAGCTTTCTTT	CASSLERAAITEAFF
NA	TRBV27	TRBJ1-2	13	TRBD1	TGTGCCAGCAGTCCGGACAGGGGGAAGGGCTACACCTTC	CASSPDRGKGYTF
NA	TRBV9	TRBJ2-1	15	TRBD2	TGTGCCAGCAGCGGGACAGCGGGGGCCTACAATGAGCAGTTCTTC	CASSGTAGAYNEQFF
few	TRBV20-1	TRBJ2-7	12	NA	TGCAGTGCTAGAGTCGGCCAGTACGAGCAGTACTTC	CSARVGQYEQYF
few	TRBV11-2	TRBJ2-1	11	NA	TGTGCCAGCAAACTAGTAGTGGAGCAGTTCTTC	CASKLVVEQFF
few	TRBV4-1	TRBJ2-4	18	TRBD2	TGCGCCAGCAGCCAAGGAGCCCCCAGCGGGGTAGCCAAAAACATTCAGTACTTC	CASSQGAPSGVAKNIQYF
few	TRBV7-2	TRBJ1-5	13	NA	TGTGCCAGCAGCTATTCAGACGTCCAGCCCCAGCATTTT	CASSYSDVQPQHF
few	TRBV20-1	TRBJ1-2	16	NA	TGCAGTGCTAGAGATCCAGTCCTGACTCGGAGCTATGGCTACACCTTC	CSARDPVLTRSYGYTF
few	TRBV28	TRBJ1-2	13	NA	TGTGCCAGCAGTTTCGGACAGTCCCGGGGCTACACCTTC	CASSFGQSRGYTF
NA	TRBV9	TRBJ2-1	15	TRBD2	TGTGCCAGCAGCGTACCGGGACTAGTCTACAATGAGCAGTTCTTC	CASSVPGLVYNEQFF
NA	TRBV4-1	TRBJ2-7	12	NA	TGCGCCAGCAGCCAAGTACAGGGACAACCGTACTTC	CASSQVQGQPYF
many	TRBV5-1	TRBJ2-4	14	TRBD1	TGCGCCAGCAGCTTTGACAGGGGGGCGGACATTCAGTACTTC	CASSFDRGADIQYF
few	TRBV7-2	TRBJ2-7	14	NA	TGTGCCAGCAGCTTAGGACTAGGGTTAGTCGAGCAGTACTTC	CASSLGLGLVEQYF
NA	TRBV29-1	TRBJ1-4	13	NA	TGCAGCGGTGGCTTCCGGCTTAAGGAAAAACTGTTTTTT	CSGGFRLKEKLFF
NA	TRBV5-6	TRBJ2-1	12	NA	TGTGCCAGCAGCTTGTCTATCGATGAGCAGTTCTTC	CASSLSIDEQFF
NA	TRBV11-2	TRBJ2-1	13	TRBD2	TGTGCCAGCAGCCGAGGACTAGCGGGCGAGCAGTTCTTC	CASSRGLAGEQFF
many	TRBV4-1	TRBJ1-2	14	NA	TGCGCCAGCAGCGGATGGACCGGGGGCTATGGCTACACCTTC	CASSGWTGGYGYTF
NA	TRBV4-2	TRBJ2-7	17	TRBD2	TGTGCCAGCAGCTATGGACTAGCGGGGGGGGAAAGCTACGAGCAGTACTTC	CASSYGLAGGESYEQYF
NA	TRBV12-3/TRBV12-4	TRBJ1-1	16	TRBD1	TGTGCCAGCAGGTTGGGACAGGGGAAGAGGGACACTGAAGCTTTCTTT	CASRLGQGKRDTEAFF
few	TRBV20-1	TRBJ2-4	16	NA	TGCAGTGCTAGAGAGCCCTTTTGGGTAACTGATGACATTCAGTACTTC	CSAREPFWVTDDIQYF
few	TRBV21-1	TRBJ2-3	14	NA	TGTGCCAGCGTACTAGCGGGAGTCACAGATACGCAGTATTTT	CASVLAGVTDTQYF
few	TRBV2	TRBJ2-3	12	NA	TGTGCCAGCAGTCCGACTAGGTCCACGCAGTATTTT	CASSPTRSTQYF
few	TRBV27	TRBJ1-5	15	NA	TGTGCCAGCAGTTCTGGGTTAAGGAGCAATCAGCCCCAGCATTTT	CASSSGLRSNQPQHF